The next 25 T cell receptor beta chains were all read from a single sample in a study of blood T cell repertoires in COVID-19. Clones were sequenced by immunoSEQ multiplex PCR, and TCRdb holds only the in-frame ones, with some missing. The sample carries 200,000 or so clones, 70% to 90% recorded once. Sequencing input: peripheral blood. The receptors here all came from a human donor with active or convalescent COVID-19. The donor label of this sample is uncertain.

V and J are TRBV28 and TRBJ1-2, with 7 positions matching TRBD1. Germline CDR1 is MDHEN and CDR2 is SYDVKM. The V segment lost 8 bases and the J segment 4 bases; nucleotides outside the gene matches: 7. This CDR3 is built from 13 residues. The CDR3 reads CASESGQLYGYTF. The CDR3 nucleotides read TGTGCCAGCGAATCGGGACAGCTCTATGGCTACACCTTC.

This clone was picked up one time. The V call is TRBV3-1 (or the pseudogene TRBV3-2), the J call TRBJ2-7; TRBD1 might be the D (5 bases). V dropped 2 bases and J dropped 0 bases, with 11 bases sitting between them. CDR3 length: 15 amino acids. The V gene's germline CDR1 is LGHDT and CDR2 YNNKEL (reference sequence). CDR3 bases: TGTGCCAGCAGCCAACAGGGCTGGAGCTCCTACGAGCAGTACTTC. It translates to CASSQQGWSSYEQYF.

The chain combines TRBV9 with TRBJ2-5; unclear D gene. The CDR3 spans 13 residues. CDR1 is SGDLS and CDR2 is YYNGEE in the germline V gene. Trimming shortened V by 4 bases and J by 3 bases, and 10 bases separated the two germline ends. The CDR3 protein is CASSLMPKETQYF. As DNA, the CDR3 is TGTGCCAGCAGCCTCATGCCTAAAGAGACCCAGTACTTC. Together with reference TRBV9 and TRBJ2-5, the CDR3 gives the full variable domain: DSGVTQTPKHLITATGQRVTLRCSPRSGDLSVYWYQQSLDQGLQFLIQYYNGEERAKGNILERFSAQQFPDLHSELNLSSLELGDSALYFCASSLMPKETQYFGPGTRLLVL.

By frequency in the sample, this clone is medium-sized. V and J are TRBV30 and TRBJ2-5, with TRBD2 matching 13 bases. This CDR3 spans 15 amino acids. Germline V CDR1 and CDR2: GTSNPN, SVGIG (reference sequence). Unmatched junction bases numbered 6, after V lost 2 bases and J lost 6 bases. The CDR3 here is CAWSLAGLAGKTQYF. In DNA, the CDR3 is TGTGCCTGGAGTCTGGCGGGACTAGCGGGGAAGACCCAGTACTTC.

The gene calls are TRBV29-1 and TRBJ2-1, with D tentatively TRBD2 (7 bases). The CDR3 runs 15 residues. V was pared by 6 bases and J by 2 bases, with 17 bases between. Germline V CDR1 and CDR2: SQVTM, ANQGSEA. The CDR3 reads CSVLPGGPTYNEQFF. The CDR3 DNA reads TGCAGCGTACTCCCGGGGGGCCCTACCTACAATGAGCAGTTCTTC.

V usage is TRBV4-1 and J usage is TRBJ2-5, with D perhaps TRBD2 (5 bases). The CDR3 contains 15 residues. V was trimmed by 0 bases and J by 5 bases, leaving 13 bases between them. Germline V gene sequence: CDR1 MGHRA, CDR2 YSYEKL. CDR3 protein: CASSQDVSGGETQYF. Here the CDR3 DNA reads TGCGCCAGCAGCCAAGATGTCAGCGGCGGGGAGACCCAGTACTTC.

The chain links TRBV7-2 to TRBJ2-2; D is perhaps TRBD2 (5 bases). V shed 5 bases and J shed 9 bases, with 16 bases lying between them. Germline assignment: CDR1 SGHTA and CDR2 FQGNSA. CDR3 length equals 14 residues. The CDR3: CASSDFGSRRELFF. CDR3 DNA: TGTGCCAGCAGCGATTTTGGGAGTCGGCGGGAGCTGTTTTTT.

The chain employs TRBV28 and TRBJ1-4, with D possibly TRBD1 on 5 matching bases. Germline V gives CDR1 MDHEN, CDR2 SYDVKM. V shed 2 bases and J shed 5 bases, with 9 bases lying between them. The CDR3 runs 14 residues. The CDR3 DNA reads TGTGCCAGCAGTTTACAGGGAGGCAATGAAAAACTGTTTTTT. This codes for CASSLQGGNEKLFF.

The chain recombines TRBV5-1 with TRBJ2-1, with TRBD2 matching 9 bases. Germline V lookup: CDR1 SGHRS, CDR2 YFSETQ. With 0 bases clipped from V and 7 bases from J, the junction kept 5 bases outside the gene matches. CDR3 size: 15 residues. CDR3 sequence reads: CASSLDSGSSNEQFF. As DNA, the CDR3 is TGCGCCAGCAGCTTGGATAGCGGGAGTTCTAATGAGCAGTTCTTC.

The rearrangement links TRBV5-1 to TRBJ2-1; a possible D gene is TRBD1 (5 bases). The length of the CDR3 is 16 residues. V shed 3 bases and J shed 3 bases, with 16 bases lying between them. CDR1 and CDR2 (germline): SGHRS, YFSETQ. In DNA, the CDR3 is TGCGCCAGCAGCTCCCACCCAGGACAACTCTACAATGAGCAGTTCTTC. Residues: CASSSHPGQLYNEQFF.

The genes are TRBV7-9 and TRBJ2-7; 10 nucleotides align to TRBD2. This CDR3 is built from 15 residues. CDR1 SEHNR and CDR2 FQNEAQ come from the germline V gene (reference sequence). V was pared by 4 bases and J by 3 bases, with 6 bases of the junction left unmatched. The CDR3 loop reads CASSSSGRGGYEQYF. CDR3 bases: TGTGCCAGCAGCTCAAGCGGGAGGGGGGGCTACGAGCAGTACTTC.

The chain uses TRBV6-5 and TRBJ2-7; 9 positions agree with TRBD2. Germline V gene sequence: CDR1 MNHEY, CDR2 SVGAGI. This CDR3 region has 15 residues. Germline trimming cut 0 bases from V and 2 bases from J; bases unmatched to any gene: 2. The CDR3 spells CASSYSLAGTYEQYF. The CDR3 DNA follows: TGTGCCAGCAGTTACTCGCTAGCGGGAACCTACGAGCAGTACTTC.

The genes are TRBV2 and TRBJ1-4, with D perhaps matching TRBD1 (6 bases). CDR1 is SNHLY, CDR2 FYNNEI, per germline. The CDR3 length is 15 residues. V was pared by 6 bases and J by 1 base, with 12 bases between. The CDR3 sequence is CASRKKQGTNEKLFF. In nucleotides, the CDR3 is TGTGCCAGCAGGAAAAAACAGGGAACTAATGAAAAACTGTTTTTT. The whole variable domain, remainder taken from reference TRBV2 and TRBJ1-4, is EPEVTQTPSHQVTQMGQEVILRCVPISNHLYFYWYRQILGQKVEFLVSFYNNEISEKSEIFDDQFSVERPDGSNFTLKIRSTKLEDSAMYFCASRKKQGTNEKLFFGSGTQLSVL.

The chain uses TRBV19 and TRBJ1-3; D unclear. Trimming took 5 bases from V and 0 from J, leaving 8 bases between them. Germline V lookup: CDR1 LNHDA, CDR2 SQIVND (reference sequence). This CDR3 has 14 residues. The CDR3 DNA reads TGTGCCAGTAGTCGTCCAGGCTCTGGAAACACCATATATTTT. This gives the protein CASSRPGSGNTIYF.

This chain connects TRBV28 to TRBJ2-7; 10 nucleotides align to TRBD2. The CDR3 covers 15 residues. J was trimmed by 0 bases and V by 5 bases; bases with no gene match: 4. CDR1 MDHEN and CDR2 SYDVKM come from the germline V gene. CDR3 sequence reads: CASSKSGRASYEQYF. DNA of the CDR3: TGTGCCAGCAGTAAGAGCGGGAGGGCCTCCTACGAGCAGTACTTC.

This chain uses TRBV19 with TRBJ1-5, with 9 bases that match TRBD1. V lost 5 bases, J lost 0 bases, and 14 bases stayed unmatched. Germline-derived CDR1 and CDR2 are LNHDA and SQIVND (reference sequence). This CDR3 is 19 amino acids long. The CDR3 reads CASSARMTGGTVSNQPQHF. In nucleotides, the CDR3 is TGTGCCAGTAGTGCCCGTATGACAGGGGGAACCGTTAGCAATCAGCCCCAGCATTTT. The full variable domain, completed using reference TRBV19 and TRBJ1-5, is DGGITQSPKYLFRKEGQNVTLSCEQNLNHDAMYWYRQDPGQGLRLIYYSQIVNDFQKGDIAEGYSVSREKKESFPLTVTSAQKNPTAFYLCASSARMTGGTVSNQPQHFGDGTRLSIL.

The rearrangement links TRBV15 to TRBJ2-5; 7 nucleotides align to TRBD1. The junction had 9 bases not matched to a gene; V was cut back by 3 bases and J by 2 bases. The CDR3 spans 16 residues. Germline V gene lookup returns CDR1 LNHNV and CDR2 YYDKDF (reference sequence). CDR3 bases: TGTGCCACCAGCAGTGCCAGGGGGAACTTACAAGAGACCCAGTACTTC. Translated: CATSSARGNLQETQYF.

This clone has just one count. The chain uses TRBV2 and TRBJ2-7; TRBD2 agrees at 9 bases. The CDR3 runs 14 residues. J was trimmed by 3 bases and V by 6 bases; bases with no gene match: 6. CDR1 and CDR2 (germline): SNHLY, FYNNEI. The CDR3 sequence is CASRSAGGYYEQYF. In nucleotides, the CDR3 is TGTGCCAGCAGATCAGCGGGGGGCTACTACGAGCAGTACTTC.

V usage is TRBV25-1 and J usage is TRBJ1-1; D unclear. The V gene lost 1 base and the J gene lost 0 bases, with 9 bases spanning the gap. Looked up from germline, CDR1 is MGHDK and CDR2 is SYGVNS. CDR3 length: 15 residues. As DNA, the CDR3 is TGTGCCAGCAGTGAATCCCCGGTCTTGAACACTGAAGCTTTCTTT. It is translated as CASSESPVLNTEAFF.

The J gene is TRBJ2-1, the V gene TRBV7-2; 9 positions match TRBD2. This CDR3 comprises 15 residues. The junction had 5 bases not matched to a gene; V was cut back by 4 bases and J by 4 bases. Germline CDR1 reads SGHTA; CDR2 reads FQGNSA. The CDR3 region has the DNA TGTGCCAGCAGCTCGAGCGGGGGGACATACAATGAGCAGTTCTTC. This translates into CASSSSGGTYNEQFF. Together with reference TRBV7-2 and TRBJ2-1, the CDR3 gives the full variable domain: GAGVSQSPSNKVTEKGKDVELRCDPISGHTALYWYRQSLGQGLEFLIYFQGNSAPDKSGLPSDRFSAERTGGSVSTLTIQRTQQEDSAVYLCASSSSGGTYNEQFFGPGTRLTVL.

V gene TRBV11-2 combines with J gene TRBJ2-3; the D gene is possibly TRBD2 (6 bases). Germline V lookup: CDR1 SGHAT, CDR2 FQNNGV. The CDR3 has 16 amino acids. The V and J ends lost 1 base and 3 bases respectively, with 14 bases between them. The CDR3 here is CASSLVAGSSTDTQYF. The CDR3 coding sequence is TGTGCCAGCAGCTTAGTGGCGGGATCATCTACAGATACGCAGTATTTT. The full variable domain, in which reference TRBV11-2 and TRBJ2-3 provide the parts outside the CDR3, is EAGVAQSPRYKIIEKRQSVAFWCNPISGHATLYWYQQILGQGPKLLIQFQNNGVVDDSQLPKDRFSAERLKGVDSTLKIQPAKLEDSAVYLCASSLVAGSSTDTQYFGPGTRLTVL.

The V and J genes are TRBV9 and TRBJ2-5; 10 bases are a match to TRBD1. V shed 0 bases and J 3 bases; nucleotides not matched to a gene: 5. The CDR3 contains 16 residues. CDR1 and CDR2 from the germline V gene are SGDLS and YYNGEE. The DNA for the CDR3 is TGTGCCAGCAGCGTAGGGGGGACAGGGGCGAAAGAGACCCAGTACTTC. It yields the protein CASSVGGTGAKETQYF.

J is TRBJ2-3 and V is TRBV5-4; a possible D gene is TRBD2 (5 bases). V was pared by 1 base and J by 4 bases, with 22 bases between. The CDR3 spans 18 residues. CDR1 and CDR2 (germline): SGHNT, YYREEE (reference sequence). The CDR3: CASSLYNWGSTEADTQYF. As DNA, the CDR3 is TGTGCCAGCAGCTTGTATAATTGGGGTTCTACGGAGGCAGATACGCAGTATTTT. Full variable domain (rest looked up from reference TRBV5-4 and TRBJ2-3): ETGVTQSPTHLIKTRGQQVTLRCSSQSGHNTVSWYQQALGQGPQFIFQYYREEENGRGNFPPRFSGLQFPNYSSELNVNALELDDSALYLCASSLYNWGSTEADTQYFGPGTRLTVL.

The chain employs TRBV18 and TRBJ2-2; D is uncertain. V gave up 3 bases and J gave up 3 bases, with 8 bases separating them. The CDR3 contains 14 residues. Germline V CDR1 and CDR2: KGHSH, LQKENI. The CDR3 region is CASSPRSYTGELFF. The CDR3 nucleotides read TGTGCCAGCTCACCGAGGAGCTACACCGGGGAGCTGTTTTTT.

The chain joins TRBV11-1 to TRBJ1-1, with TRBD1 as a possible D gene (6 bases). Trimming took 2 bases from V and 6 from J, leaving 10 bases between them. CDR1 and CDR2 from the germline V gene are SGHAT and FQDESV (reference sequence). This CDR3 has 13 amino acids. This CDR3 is CASSLHRDAEAFF. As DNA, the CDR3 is TGTGCCAGCAGCTTACACAGGGACGCTGAAGCTTTCTTT.